Listed below are T cell receptor beta chains from one sample, sequenced in a study of cytomegalovirus exposure and HLA in healthy donors. The table came from immunoSEQ multiplex PCR; TCRdb's copy has only in-frame clones and leaves some out. This sample has 110,000 or so clones, with over 65% found just once. Sequencing was carried out using PBMCs. The source is a young woman in good health and CMV-seronegative. Each CDR3 is given with its conserved first and last residue. The D gene is left open where the match is weak. Size is stated for part of the rows, as once, few or many counts, or as a class when the clone is expanded.

D gene: -
V gene: TRBV29-1
J gene: TRBJ1-1
clone size: -
CDR3 DNA: TGCAGCGCGACAGGGAACACTGAAGCTTTCTTT
CDR3 protein: CSATGNTEAFF

D gene: -
V gene: TRBV5-4
J gene: TRBJ2-7
clone size: few
CDR3 DNA: TGTGCCAGCGCAAAAGGAGTCTCCTACGAGCAGTACTTC
CDR3 protein: CASAKGVSYEQYF

D gene: TRBD1
V gene: TRBV28
J gene: TRBJ2-7
clone size: few
CDR3 DNA: TGTGCCAGCAGTCCGGACAGGGTGAAGGCCTTC
CDR3 protein: CASSPDRVKAF

D gene: TRBD1
V gene: TRBV6-1
J gene: TRBJ1-2
clone size: -
CDR3 DNA: TGTGCCAGCAGGGTGGGACAGTACTATGGCTACACCTTC
CDR3 protein: CASRVGQYYGYTF

D gene: -
V gene: TRBV5-6
J gene: TRBJ2-3
clone size: -
CDR3 DNA: TGTGCCAGCAGCGCGGAGGACGATACGCAGTATTTT
CDR3 protein: CASSAEDDTQYF

D gene: -
V gene: TRBV28
J gene: TRBJ1-5
clone size: -
CDR3 DNA: TGTGCCAGCAGCCCCGCCGGGGCTGGACAGTGGAATCAGCCCCAGCATTTT
CDR3 protein: CASSPAGAGQWNQPQHF

D gene: -
V gene: TRBV18
J gene: TRBJ1-2
clone size: -
CDR3 DNA: TGTGCCAGCTCACCAGGTCAGGGCAGCTATGGCTACACCTTC
CDR3 protein: CASSPGQGSYGYTF

D gene: TRBD2
V gene: TRBV11-2
J gene: TRBJ2-1
clone size: -
CDR3 DNA: TGTGCCAGCAGCTTAGACGGACTAGCGGGGGGTGATGAGCAGTTCTTC
CDR3 protein: CASSLDGLAGGDEQFF

D gene: -
V gene: TRBV4-1
J gene: TRBJ2-7
clone size: -
CDR3 DNA: TGCGCCAGCAGCCAAGTTCGTTCCTACGAGCAGTACTTC
CDR3 protein: CASSQVRSYEQYF

D gene: TRBD1
V gene: TRBV9
J gene: TRBJ1-1
clone size: -
CDR3 DNA: TGTGCCAGCAGCGTAGGTCCAGGGGGCTCTGAAGCTTTCTTT
CDR3 protein: CASSVGPGGSEAFF

D gene: -
V gene: TRBV11-2
J gene: TRBJ1-2
clone size: -
CDR3 DNA: TGTGCCAGCATCCTCACGGGGGGCGGCTACACCTTC
CDR3 protein: CASILTGGGYTF

D gene: -
V gene: TRBV6-5
J gene: TRBJ1-1
clone size: -
CDR3 DNA: TGTGCCAGCAGTTACGGGCCCCTGAACACTGAGGCTTTCTTT
CDR3 protein: CASSYGPLNTEAFF

D gene: -
V gene: TRBV2
J gene: TRBJ2-3
clone size: -
CDR3 DNA: TGTGCCAGCAGTGAAGGGGGGGATTCCACACGCACAGATACGCAGTATTTT
CDR3 protein: CASSEGGDSTRTDTQYF

D gene: -
V gene: TRBV9
J gene: TRBJ1-3
clone size: -
CDR3 DNA: TGTGCCAGCAGCTCGCGGACAGGAAACACCATATATTTT
CDR3 protein: CASSSRTGNTIYF

D gene: -
V gene: TRBV5-5
J gene: TRBJ1-4
clone size: few
CDR3 DNA: TGTGCCAGCAGCTTGGGAAGCGCAACTAATGAAAAACTGTTTTTT
CDR3 protein: CASSLGSATNEKLFF

D gene: -
V gene: TRBV4-1
J gene: TRBJ2-3
clone size: -
CDR3 DNA: TGCGCCAGCAGTGACAGCGGGCACGGCACAGATACGCAGTATTTT
CDR3 protein: CASSDSGHGTDTQYF

D gene: TRBD2
V gene: TRBV18
J gene: TRBJ2-1
clone size: -
CDR3 DNA: TGTGCCAGCTCAGGGACTAGCGGGAAGTACAATGAGCAGTTCTTC
CDR3 protein: CASSGTSGKYNEQFF

D gene: -
V gene: TRBV4-2
J gene: TRBJ1-1
clone size: -
CDR3 DNA: TGTGCCAGCAGCCAAGTCCTTTGGGGGATACAGGGCCGGTACACTGAAGCTTTCTTT
CDR3 protein: CASSQVLWGIQGRYTEAFF

D gene: -
V gene: TRBV19
J gene: TRBJ1-1
clone size: -
CDR3 DNA: TGTGCCAGTAGTACCTCTGGACAGTTGAACACTGAAGCTTTCTTT
CDR3 protein: CASSTSGQLNTEAFF

D gene: TRBD1
V gene: TRBV7-9
J gene: TRBJ2-2
clone size: few
CDR3 DNA: TGTGCCAGCAGCTCCCGGACAGGGGGTGGCACCGGGGAGCTGTTTTTT
CDR3 protein: CASSSRTGGGTGELFF

D gene: -
V gene: TRBV6-5
J gene: TRBJ1-1
clone size: -
CDR3 DNA: TGTGCCAGCAGTTCTGGGGCGCGGGGCACTGAAGCTTTCTTT
CDR3 protein: CASSSGARGTEAFF

D gene: -
V gene: TRBV11-2
J gene: TRBJ1-1
clone size: -
CDR3 DNA: TGTGCCAGCAGGGGGGGGGTGGGGTCCGAAGCTTTCTTT
CDR3 protein: CASRGGVGSEAFF

D gene: -
V gene: TRBV4-2
J gene: TRBJ1-1
clone size: -
CDR3 DNA: TGTGCCAGCAGCCCTGACGGGGGGCGAGGGACTGAAGCTTTCTTT
CDR3 protein: CASSPDGGRGTEAFF

D gene: TRBD1
V gene: TRBV6-1
J gene: TRBJ1-6
clone size: -
CDR3 DNA: TGTGCCAGCAGTGCGAGGGACAGGGGGCCCCTCCACTTT
CDR3 protein: CASSARDRGPLHF

D gene: -
V gene: TRBV19
J gene: TRBJ1-6
clone size: -
CDR3 DNA: TGTGCCAGTAGTGGGGGACTCCCCCTCCACTTT
CDR3 protein: CASSGGLPLHF

D gene: -
V gene: TRBV27
J gene: TRBJ1-1
clone size: -
CDR3 DNA: TGTGCCAGTTTAGGGGCAGGAGGGGCTGAAGCTTTCTTT
CDR3 protein: CASLGAGGAEAFF

D gene: -
V gene: TRBV28
J gene: TRBJ1-1
clone size: -
CDR3 DNA: TGTGCCAGCAGTTTAAGTGGTGCCAACATGAACACTGAAGCTTTCTTT
CDR3 protein: CASSLSGANMNTEAFF

D gene: -
V gene: TRBV28
J gene: TRBJ1-2
clone size: -
CDR3 DNA: TGTGCCAGCAGTTCGGGGGGCTATGGCTACACCTTC
CDR3 protein: CASSSGGYGYTF

D gene: -
V gene: TRBV5-1
J gene: TRBJ2-1
clone size: -
CDR3 DNA: TGCGCCAGCAGCTTCAAACCGAGGCATGAGCAGTTCTTC
CDR3 protein: CASSFKPRHEQFF

D gene: -
V gene: TRBV6-5
J gene: TRBJ2-4
clone size: -
CDR3 DNA: TGTGCCAGCAGTTCCGAACTGGGCCTGGGCATTCAGTACTTC
CDR3 protein: CASSSELGLGIQYF

D gene: TRBD1
V gene: TRBV11-2
J gene: TRBJ1-2
clone size: -
CDR3 DNA: TGTGCCAGCAGCTTTACCGACAGGGGCAAAAACTATGGCTACACCTTC
CDR3 protein: CASSFTDRGKNYGYTF

D gene: TRBD1
V gene: TRBV9
J gene: TRBJ1-2
clone size: once
CDR3 DNA: TGTGCCAGCAGCGTAGAGGCAGGGGGCAGCTATGGCTACACCTTC
CDR3 protein: CASSVEAGGSYGYTF

D gene: -
V gene: TRBV5-1
J gene: TRBJ2-2
clone size: once
CDR3 DNA: TGCGCCAGCAGCTTGGATTGGGAGACCGGGGAGCTGTTTTTT
CDR3 protein: CASSLDWETGELFF

D gene: -
V gene: TRBV7-2
J gene: TRBJ2-1
clone size: -
CDR3 DNA: TGTGCCAGCAGCCCCTCCCGGAATGAGCAGTTCTTC
CDR3 protein: CASSPSRNEQFF

D gene: -
V gene: TRBV2
J gene: TRBJ2-7
clone size: -
CDR3 DNA: TGTGCCAGCAGAATAGGGGTCTACGAGCAGTACTTC
CDR3 protein: CASRIGVYEQYF

D gene: -
V gene: TRBV5-1
J gene: TRBJ2-1
clone size: -
CDR3 DNA: TGCGCCAGCAGCCCACAGTTCCCCTCCGACAATGAGCAGTTCTTC
CDR3 protein: CASSPQFPSDNEQFF

D gene: TRBD1
V gene: TRBV19
J gene: TRBJ1-5
clone size: -
CDR3 DNA: TGTGCCACCAAGGACAGGGGAGGCAATCAGCCCCAGCATTTT
CDR3 protein: CATKDRGGNQPQHF

D gene: -
V gene: TRBV18
J gene: TRBJ2-6
clone size: -
CDR3 DNA: TGTGCCAGCTCACTCCGACAGGTCTCTGGGGCCAACGTCCTGACTTTC
CDR3 protein: CASSLRQVSGANVLTF

D gene: TRBD1
V gene: TRBV15
J gene: TRBJ2-3
clone size: -
CDR3 DNA: TGTGCCACCAGCAGCCGTCCCCGGGACAGGGGCACAGATACGCAGTATTTT
CDR3 protein: CATSSRPRDRGTDTQYF

D gene: TRBD2
V gene: TRBV5-1
J gene: TRBJ2-5
clone size: -
CDR3 DNA: TGCGCCAGCAGCCTAGGACTAGCGGGAGTGGAGACCCAGTACTTC
CDR3 protein: CASSLGLAGVETQYF

D gene: -
V gene: TRBV28
J gene: TRBJ2-2
clone size: -
CDR3 DNA: TGTGCCAGCAGTAAACTAGGACTACCTGGGGAGCTGTTTTTT
CDR3 protein: CASSKLGLPGELFF

D gene: TRBD1
V gene: TRBV29-1
J gene: TRBJ2-2
clone size: -
CDR3 DNA: TGCAGCGTTCGTTACAGGGGGCGGGGGAACACCGGGGAGCTGTTTTTT
CDR3 protein: CSVRYRGRGNTGELFF

D gene: TRBD1
V gene: TRBV29-1
J gene: TRBJ1-2
clone size: -
CDR3 DNA: TGCAGCGTCTGGACAGGGATCGATGGCTACACCTTC
CDR3 protein: CSVWTGIDGYTF

D gene: -
V gene: TRBV5-1
J gene: TRBJ2-2
clone size: once
CDR3 DNA: TGCGCCAGCAGCTTTGGACAGGGAGGGGACACCGGGGAGCTGTTTTTT
CDR3 protein: CASSFGQGGDTGELFF

D gene: TRBD2
V gene: TRBV7-9
J gene: TRBJ2-1
clone size: -
CDR3 DNA: TGTGCCAGCAGCTTATCTTCCTCAGCGGGAGGGCATGAGCAGTTCTTC
CDR3 protein: CASSLSSSAGGHEQFF

D gene: TRBD2
V gene: TRBV19
J gene: TRBJ2-1
clone size: few
CDR3 DNA: TGTGCCAGTAGCGTGACTAGCGGGAGGGCTTCGGAGCAGTTCTTC
CDR3 protein: CASSVTSGRASEQFF

D gene: -
V gene: TRBV28
J gene: TRBJ1-2
clone size: once
CDR3 DNA: TGTGCCAGCAGGATTTCAACAGGGTTGGGCTATGGCTACACCTTC
CDR3 protein: CASRISTGLGYGYTF

D gene: -
V gene: TRBV28
J gene: TRBJ2-2
clone size: -
CDR3 DNA: TGTGCCAGCAGCTACAGGGTAGTAAGGGGGGAGCTGTTTTTT
CDR3 protein: CASSYRVVRGELFF

D gene: -
V gene: TRBV5-1
J gene: TRBJ2-3
clone size: -
CDR3 DNA: TGCGCCAGCAGCTTTGGGGTCAAAGACCGCAGGGTTGGGCAGTATTTT
CDR3 protein: CASSFGVKDRRVGQYF

D gene: -
V gene: TRBV19
J gene: TRBJ2-1
clone size: -
CDR3 DNA: TGTGCCAGTAGTGGCAACGGGTTGTCCCAGTTCTTC
CDR3 protein: CASSGNGLSQFF

D gene: -
V gene: TRBV6-6
J gene: TRBJ2-7
clone size: -
CDR3 DNA: TGTGCCAGCAGTAAGGACACGAGCTCCTACGAGCAGTACTTC
CDR3 protein: CASSKDTSSYEQYF

D gene: TRBD2
V gene: TRBV7-2
J gene: TRBJ2-1
clone size: -
CDR3 DNA: TGTGCCAGCAGTCGGACTAGCGGGGGGTACAATGAGCAGTTCTTC
CDR3 protein: CASSRTSGGYNEQFF

D gene: TRBD1
V gene: TRBV27
J gene: TRBJ1-5
clone size: -
CDR3 DNA: TGTGCCAGCAGGGTCCGACAGGGACTCAATCAGCCCCAGCATTTT
CDR3 protein: CASRVRQGLNQPQHF

D gene: -
V gene: TRBV6-6
J gene: TRBJ2-2
clone size: -
CDR3 DNA: TGTGCCAGCAGTTACGGGCTAGCTCCCGGGGAGCTGTTTTTT
CDR3 protein: CASSYGLAPGELFF

D gene: -
V gene: TRBV28
J gene: TRBJ1-5
clone size: -
CDR3 DNA: TGTGCCAGCAGTTCCAGCGAAAATCGGCCCCAGCATTTT
CDR3 protein: CASSSSENRPQHF

D gene: TRBD2
V gene: TRBV7-6
J gene: TRBJ2-2
clone size: -
CDR3 DNA: TGTGCCAGCAGCCCACGCCTAGCGGGGGGAGGCACCGGGGAGCTGTTTTTT
CDR3 protein: CASSPRLAGGGTGELFF

D gene: -
V gene: TRBV28
J gene: TRBJ1-6
clone size: once
CDR3 DNA: TGTGCCAGCAGTGGCCCCGACAGGAAAGATAATTCACCCCTCCACTTT
CDR3 protein: CASSGPDRKDNSPLHF

D gene: TRBD2
V gene: TRBV27
J gene: TRBJ2-7
clone size: few
CDR3 DNA: TGTGCCAGCAGTTCCCTTAGCGGGAGGGCCGGCGAGCAGTACTTC
CDR3 protein: CASSSLSGRAGEQYF

D gene: TRBD1
V gene: TRBV28
J gene: TRBJ1-2
clone size: -
CDR3 DNA: TGTGCCAGCAGTGTTACAGGGGGCGCTATGGTCCGTGGCTACACCTTC
CDR3 protein: CASSVTGGAMVRGYTF

D gene: TRBD2
V gene: TRBV6-5
J gene: TRBJ2-7
clone size: -
CDR3 DNA: TGTGCCAGCAGCTCCCCAAGCGGGAGTTCCTACGAGCAGTACTTC
CDR3 protein: CASSSPSGSSYEQYF